Presented here are 27 T cell receptor beta chains from one specimen sequenced in a study of PD-1 blockade in classical Hodgkin lymphoma. Autologous stem cell transplantation was followed by relapse in every patient, and brentuximab vedotin exposure varied. Profiled with immunoSEQ multiplex PCR; TCRdb holds only in-frame clones, not every one. The data contain more than 30,000 clones, roughly 80% of them singletons. The sample consisted of peripheral blood mononuclear cells (PBMCs), taken at baseline. These receptors originate from a human donor with classical Hodgkin lymphoma.

The chain carries TRBV5-4 and TRBJ2-3, with D possibly matching TRBD2 (6 bases). V gave up 3 bases and J gave up 2 bases, with 13 bases separating them. Per the germline V gene, CDR1 is SGHNT and CDR2 is YYREEE (reference sequence). CDR3 length equals 15 residues. CDR3 sequence: CASSSPQRVTDTQYF. DNA for the CDR3: TGTGCCAGCAGCTCCCCTCAGCGGGTCACAGATACGCAGTATTTT.

The chain is built from TRBV7-9 and TRBJ1-1; a possible D gene is TRBD1 (6 bases). V was pared by 5 bases and J by 7 bases, with 17 bases between. The germline V gene encodes CDR1 SEHNR and CDR2 FQNEAQ (reference sequence). This CDR3 is built from 14 residues. DNA for the CDR3: TGTGCCAGCAGCCGCGGGGCGGGGGGGCTTGAAGCTTTCTTT. Encoded protein: CASSRGAGGLEAFF.

J is TRBJ2-1 and V is TRBV11-1; the match to TRBD2 covers 8 bases. The CDR3 sequence is 16 residues long. V gave up 5 bases and J gave up 0 bases; unmatched junction bases: 6. Germline V gene data show CDR1 as SGHAT and CDR2 as FQDESV (reference sequence). CDR3 nucleotide sequence: TGTGCCAGCAGCCATTTCGGGGGGGGCTCCTACAATGAGCAGTTCTTC. This codes for CASSHFGGGSYNEQFF.

V usage is TRBV21-1 and J usage is TRBJ2-5; TRBD2 is taken as the D call from the table, unchecked against the DNA. TRBV21-1 is deemed a pseudogene. The length of the CDR3 is 14 residues. The CDR3 DNA is TGTGCCAGCAGCAAAGGGACTAGCGCTGAGACCCAGTACTTC. Protein: CASSKGTSAETQYF.

The J gene is TRBJ1-5, the V gene TRBV7-2, with a tentative D call TRBD1 (5 bases). Trimming removed 0 bases at V and 4 bases at J, with 16 bases between. Germline V gene lookup returns CDR1 SGHTA and CDR2 FQGNSA. The CDR3 length is 17 residues. CDR3 in amino acids: CASSLALAKGLNQPQHF. Here the CDR3 DNA reads TGTGCCAGCAGCTTAGCCCTGGCTAAGGGGCTTAATCAGCCCCAGCATTTT.

The chain uses TRBV6-1 and TRBJ2-7, with 7 bases that match TRBD1. Germline CDR1 reads MNHNS; CDR2 reads SASEGT. The V gene end was trimmed by 6 bases and the J gene end by 2 bases; junction bases not matched to a gene: 10. The CDR3 loop spans 15 amino acids. The chain's CDR3 is CASRDDRDRPYEQYF. In DNA, the CDR3 is TGTGCCAGCAGAGATGACCGGGACAGACCCTACGAGCAGTACTTC.

V usage is TRBV29-1 and J usage is TRBJ2-3, with D maybe TRBD1 (5 bases). V dropped 4 bases and J dropped 3 bases, with 17 bases sitting between them. Germline V gene lookup returns CDR1 SQVTM and CDR2 ANQGSEA. This CDR3 region has 15 residues. CDR3 nucleotides: TGCAGCGTTGGAAGGGGTGGAGTGGGGACAGATACGCAGTATTTT. It encodes CSVGRGGVGTDTQYF.

A note on this clone: One end of the junction does not line up with germline, which may come from a read error. This chain connects TRBV29-1 to TRBJ2-5; D is uncertain. This CDR3 is 13 amino acids long. Germline V CDR1 and CDR2: SQVTM, ANQGSEA. The CDR3 reads CSVGEEDQGTQYF. The CDR3 DNA follows: TGCAGCGTTGGAGAGGAAGATCAAGGGACCCAGTACTTC.

The gene calls are TRBV23-1 and TRBJ1-6; D remains unclear. TRBV23-1 is recorded as an ORF, its role being uncertain. The CDR3 loop spans 12 amino acids. This chain's CDR3 is CPERPCRSPLHF. CDR3 nucleotide sequence: TGCCCCGAGAGGCCGTGTCGATCACCCCTCCACTTT.

The gene calls are TRBV4-2 and TRBJ1-5; D is unclear. CDR1 and CDR2 (germline): LGHNA, YNFKEQ. Trimming took off 0 bases at V and 7 bases at J, with 13 bases between the two ends. There are 15 residues in the CDR3. DNA for the CDR3: TGTGCCAGCAGCCAAGATAGAAACACCCTCCAGCCCCAGCATTTT. Translation: CASSQDRNTLQPQHF.

The chain joins TRBV18 to TRBJ1-1; the D is unclear. The CDR3 sequence is 15 residues long. Trimming removed 4 bases from V and 0 bases from J, with 12 bases in between. The germline V gene has CDR1 KGHSH and CDR2 LQKENI. The CDR3 spells CASSQRTLMNTEAFF. DNA for the CDR3: TGTGCCAGCTCACAACGGACTTTGATGAACACTGAAGCTTTCTTT.

V usage is TRBV4-3 and J usage is TRBJ1-6, with 8 bases lining up with TRBD1. CDR1 LGHNA and CDR2 YSLEER come from the germline V gene. With 4 bases clipped from V and 6 bases from J, the junction kept 8 bases outside the gene matches. The length of the CDR3 is 16 residues. In DNA, the CDR3 is TGCGCCAGCAGCCGGGTCGGACAGGGAGGTAATTCACCCCTCCACTTT. Translating gives CASSRVGQGGNSPLHF.

This clone was found a few times. J is TRBJ1-2 and V is TRBV5-6; D is perhaps TRBD1 (6 bases). This CDR3 has 14 amino acids. V was shortened by 3 bases and J by 8 bases, with 17 bases between the two germline ends. From germline, CDR1 is SGHDT and CDR2 YYEEEE. The CDR3 sequence is CASSYAGGLTGYTF. As DNA, the CDR3 is TGTGCCAGCAGCTACGCGGGGGGCCTCACGGGCTACACCTTC.

V and J are TRBV7-3 and TRBJ1-1; TRBD1 aligns across 7 bases. CDR3 length: 13 residues. Germline V gene lookup returns CDR1 SGHTA and CDR2 FQGTGA. V lost 4 bases to trimming and J lost 7 bases; unmatched junction nucleotides: 6. DNA of the CDR3: TGTGCCAGCAGCTCGTCCGGGACAGATGAAGCTTTCTTT. Amino acids: CASSSSGTDEAFF.

This rearrangement joins TRBV6-5 to TRBJ1-5; 8 nucleotides agree with TRBD1. Germline assignment: CDR1 MNHEY and CDR2 SVGAGI. The CDR3 has 14 amino acids. J was trimmed by 7 bases and V by 5 bases; bases with no gene match: 7. CDR3 coding DNA: TGTGCCAGCAGTCCACCAGGGGGCGGCCAGCCCCAGCATTTT. Amino acid sequence: CASSPPGGGQPQHF.

This sequence joins TRBV6-5 and TRBJ2-7; 7 positions match TRBD2. J was trimmed by 0 bases and V by 5 bases; bases with no gene match: 7. Germline V gene lookup returns CDR1 MNHEY and CDR2 SVGAGI. This CDR3 has 15 amino acids. Written as DNA, the CDR3 is TGTGCCAGCAGTCCGAGCGGGGCCACCTCCTACGAGCAGTACTTC. It encodes CASSPSGATSYEQYF.

The chain carries TRBV2 and TRBJ2-1, with TRBD2 matching over 9 bases. The CDR3 is made up of 15 amino acids. The V gene's germline CDR1 is SNHLY and CDR2 FYNNEI. V lost 4 bases to trimming and J lost 3 bases; unmatched junction nucleotides: 4. This chain's CDR3 is CASSASGGSYNEQFF. Written as DNA, the CDR3 is TGTGCCAGCAGTGCCAGCGGGGGGAGCTACAATGAGCAGTTCTTC.

The V gene is TRBV5-5, the J gene TRBJ2-2, with 7 bases matching TRBD1. J gave up 5 bases and V 2 bases, and 12 bases lay outside the gene matches. This CDR3 is 17 amino acids long. Germline V gene data show CDR1 as SGHKS and CDR2 as YYEKEE (reference sequence). CDR3: CASSLEPTGALTGELFF. In DNA, the CDR3 is TGTGCCAGCAGCTTAGAACCAACAGGGGCCTTAACCGGGGAGCTGTTTTTT. Complete variable domain (other parts from reference TRBV5-5 and TRBJ2-2): DAGVTQSPTHLIKTRGQQVTLRCSPISGHKSVSWYQQVLGQGPQFIFQYYEKEERGRGNFPDRFSARQFPNYSSELNVNALLLGDSALYLCASSLEPTGALTGELFFGEGSRLTVL.

The V and J genes are TRBV7-9 and TRBJ1-1; 8 nucleotides agree with TRBD1. Trimming cost V 1 base and J 2 bases; bases outside gene matches: 3. From germline, CDR1 is SEHNR and CDR2 FQNEAQ (reference sequence). CDR3 length equals 15 residues. The DNA of the CDR3 is TGTGCCAGCAGCTTAGGGACAGGGCCTAACACTGAAGCTTTCTTT. Its protein product is CASSLGTGPNTEAFF.

The V call is TRBV6-1, the J call TRBJ2-2; D is possibly TRBD1 (7 bases). Per germline, CDR1 MNHNS and CDR2 SASEGT. V shed 4 bases and J shed 1 base, with 13 bases lying between them. The CDR3 sequence is 16 residues long. CDR3 bases: TGTGCCAGCAGTGGGAGGCAGGGGGGGAACACCGGGGAGCTGTTTTTT. Translation: CASSGRQGGNTGELFF.

CDR3 in amino acids: CASWGTGMGQPQHF. CDR3 nucleotides: TGTGCCAGTTGGGGGACAGGGATGGGTCAGCCCCAGCATTTT. The chain recombines TRBV19 with TRBJ1-5; the match to TRBD1 covers 9 bases. With V trimmed by 8 bases and J by 6 bases, 8 bases remained unmatched. Germline V gene sequence: CDR1 LNHDA, CDR2 SQIVND (reference sequence). The CDR3 runs 14 residues. Supplemented by reference TRBV19 and TRBJ1-5, the full variable domain reads DGGITQSPKYLFRKEGQNVTLSCEQNLNHDAMYWYRQDPGQGLRLIYYSQIVNDFQKGDIAEGYSVSREKKESFPLTVTSAQKNPTAFYLCASWGTGMGQPQHFGDGTRLSIL.

About this clone: This CDR3 is also generated by other DNA sequences in the sample. This chain links TRBV19 with TRBJ1-1; no clear D gene. CDR1 LNHDA and CDR2 SQIVND come from the germline V gene (reference sequence). Trimming took off 2 bases at V and 1 base at J, with 5 bases between the two ends. The CDR3 runs 13 residues. CDR3 region: CASSIRRNTEAFF. The CDR3 region has the DNA TGTGCCAGTAGTATACGTAGGAACACTGAAGCTTTCTTT.

This sequence joins TRBV6-6 and TRBJ2-7, with 9 positions matching TRBD1. This CDR3 has 12 residues. The germline CDR1 and CDR2 sequences are MNHNY and SVGAGI (reference sequence). Trimming removed 10 bases from V and 7 bases from J; junction bases left unmatched: 8. CDR3 DNA sequence: TGTGCCACTGCGACAGGGGGGTGGGAGCAGTACTTC. This encodes CATATGGWEQYF.

The V gene is TRBV10-3, the J gene TRBJ2-1; 8 bases agree with TRBD2. CDR1 is ENHRY, CDR2 SYGVKD, per germline. The CDR3 consists of 14 residues. V gave up 5 bases and J gave up 5 bases; unmatched junction bases: 5. The CDR3 nucleotides read TGTGCCATCAGTCGGGGGGGCCAGAACAATGAGCAGTTCTTC. Translation: CAISRGGQNNEQFF.

The chain uses TRBV5-1 and TRBJ2-1; no definite D call. Germline CDR1 reads SGHRS; CDR2 reads YFSETQ. This CDR3 contains 16 residues. The V end was cut by 4 bases, the J end by 0 bases, with 14 bases between. CDR3 region: CASSPHAEVSYNEQFF. CDR3 DNA: TGCGCCAGCAGCCCGCATGCCGAAGTCTCCTACAATGAGCAGTTCTTC.

This clone showed up just a few times. The rearrangement uses TRBV7-3 and TRBJ1-1; perhaps TRBD1 as D (5 bases). V was trimmed by 2 bases and J by 4 bases, leaving 11 bases between them. This CDR3 region has 14 residues. Germline values: CDR1 SGHTA, CDR2 FQGTGA. This CDR3 reads CASSLRGVGTEAFF. In DNA, the CDR3 is TGTGCCAGCAGCTTACGGGGGGTAGGCACTGAAGCTTTCTTT.

J is TRBJ2-7 and V is TRBV6-5; D gene ambiguous. V dropped 2 bases and J dropped 6 bases, with 8 bases sitting between them. The CDR3 runs to 12 residues. Germline CDR1 and CDR2: MNHEY and SVGAGI. The CDR3 reads CASSYLSVEQYF. DNA for the CDR3: TGTGCCAGCAGTTACCTAAGTGTCGAGCAGTACTTC.